Below, 9 T cell receptor beta chains from the same sample are listed, as sequenced in a study of cytomegalovirus exposure and HLA in healthy donors (dated 2017 in TCRdb). Library preparation was by the immunoSEQ multiplex PCR assay. A mixture of 60 forward primers for TCR Vbeta segments and 13 reverse primers for TCR Jbeta segments was used in the multiplex PCR. Imported from immuneACCESS, the table was reduced by TCRdb to in-frame sequences with V and J called. These copies leave out some clones; in studies compared against another copy, an unresolved V gene accounts for under half, and the cause of the remainder is not known. The sample data list 95,000 to 150,000 clones, and 15% of these were observed just once. The ten top clones hold 1.9% of the sample. The sample taken for sequencing was PBMCs. Receptor source: a young woman in good health and CMV-seronegative.

This clone was counted a few times. This chain joins TRBV7-9 and TRBJ2-3, with 7 bases matching TRBD1. Losses at the gene ends were 5 bases for V and 4 bases for J; bases not matched to a gene: 3. The CDR3 totals 13 residues. CDR1 is SEHNR, CDR2 FQNEAQ, per germline (reference sequence). CDR3 sequence: CASSGQASDTQYF. In DNA, the CDR3 is TGTGCCAGCAGCGGACAGGCCTCAGATACGCAGTATTTT.

The chain recombines TRBV4-1 with TRBJ1-2; D may be TRBD1 (5 bases). The V gene lost 0 bases and the J gene lost 13 bases, with 15 bases spanning the gap. Germline V gene data show CDR1 as MGHRA and CDR2 as YSYEKL. CDR3 length equals 13 residues. The CDR3 sequence is CASSQEGLGVPTF. CDR3 sequence (DNA): TGCGCCAGCAGCCAAGAGGGTCTAGGGGTCCCCACCTTC.

This clone was seen more than once but under ten times. The rearrangement links TRBV6-5 to TRBJ2-4, with 8 nucleotides matching TRBD1. Germline CDR1 MNHEY, CDR2 SVGAGI. J gave up 2 bases and V 6 bases, and 3 bases lay outside the gene matches. This CDR3 has 14 residues. The CDR3 nucleotides are TGTGCCAGCAGCGACAGGGGAACCAAAAACATTCAGTACTTC. It codes for CASSDRGTKNIQYF.

This clone was found a few times. J is TRBJ2-5 and V is TRBV5-4; tentatively, D is TRBD1 (7 bases). Trimming took off 2 bases at V and 4 bases at J, with 21 bases between the two ends. This CDR3 has 17 residues. CDR1 and CDR2 (germline): SGHNT, YYREEE (reference sequence). The CDR3 loop is CASSFVHRQGAGETQYF. The CDR3 DNA follows: TGTGCCAGCAGCTTTGTCCACCGACAGGGAGCGGGAGAGACCCAGTACTTC.

This clone turned up a few times. This rearrangement joins TRBV7-6 to TRBJ2-1, with 9 bases lining up with TRBD2. Looked up from germline, CDR1 is SGHVS and CDR2 is FNYEAQ. There are 15 residues in the CDR3. Trimming removed 2 bases from V and 6 bases from J; junction bases left unmatched: 5. The CDR3 is CASSLRTSVGNEQFF. Here the CDR3 DNA reads TGTGCCAGCAGCTTAAGGACTAGCGTCGGCAATGAGCAGTTCTTC. The variable domain in full, completed from reference TRBV7-6 and TRBJ2-1, reads GAGVSQSPRYKVTKRGQDVALRCDPISGHVSLYWYRQALGQGPEFLTYFNYEAQQDKSGLPNDRFSAERPEGSISTLTIQRTEQRDSAMYRCASSLRTSVGNEQFFGPGTRLTVL.

The rearrangement uses TRBV9 and TRBJ1-2; 10 bases match TRBD1. Germline CDR1 SGDLS, CDR2 YYNGEE. V shed 3 bases and J 6 bases; nucleotides not matched to a gene: 5. This CDR3 has 14 amino acids. CDR3 sequence reads: CASSGATGGDGYTF. CDR3 in DNA: TGTGCCAGCAGCGGAGCGACAGGGGGCGATGGCTACACCTTC. Drawing the rest from reference TRBV9 and TRBJ1-2, the complete variable domain is DSGVTQTPKHLITATGQRVTLRCSPRSGDLSVYWYQQSLDQGLQFLIQYYNGEERAKGNILERFSAQQFPDLHSELNLSSLELGDSALYFCASSGATGGDGYTFGSGTRLTVV.

This clone has only a few counts. V usage is TRBV27 and J usage is TRBJ1-2; possible D gene TRBD1, 6 bases. Germline loops: CDR1 MNHEY, CDR2 SMNVEV (reference sequence). CDR3 length: 12 residues. V was clipped by 5 bases and J by 4 bases, with 8 bases between them. The CDR3 is CASSGGPYGYTF. CDR3 coding DNA: TGTGCCAGCAGTGGGGGCCCCTATGGCTACACCTTC.

V and J are TRBV5-6 and TRBJ2-2; D ambiguous. The CDR3 runs 13 residues. The V end lost 0 bases, the J end lost 6 bases, and 6 bases lay between the germline ends. CDR1 and CDR2 from the germline V gene are SGHDT and YYEEEE. The CDR3 nucleotides read TGTGCCAGCAGCTTGGTTATATCCGGGGAGCTGTTTTTT. Its translation: CASSLVISGELFF.

This chain links TRBV5-4 with TRBJ2-5, with 7 nucleotides matching TRBD1. Per the germline V gene, CDR1 is SGHNT and CDR2 is YYREEE (reference sequence). The trim removed 0 bases at V and 5 bases at J, leaving 1 base unmatched. The CDR3 length is 13 residues. CDR3 nucleotide sequence: TGTGCCAGCAGCTTGGAGGGGGCGGAGACCCAGTACTTC. This sequence encodes CASSLEGAETQYF.